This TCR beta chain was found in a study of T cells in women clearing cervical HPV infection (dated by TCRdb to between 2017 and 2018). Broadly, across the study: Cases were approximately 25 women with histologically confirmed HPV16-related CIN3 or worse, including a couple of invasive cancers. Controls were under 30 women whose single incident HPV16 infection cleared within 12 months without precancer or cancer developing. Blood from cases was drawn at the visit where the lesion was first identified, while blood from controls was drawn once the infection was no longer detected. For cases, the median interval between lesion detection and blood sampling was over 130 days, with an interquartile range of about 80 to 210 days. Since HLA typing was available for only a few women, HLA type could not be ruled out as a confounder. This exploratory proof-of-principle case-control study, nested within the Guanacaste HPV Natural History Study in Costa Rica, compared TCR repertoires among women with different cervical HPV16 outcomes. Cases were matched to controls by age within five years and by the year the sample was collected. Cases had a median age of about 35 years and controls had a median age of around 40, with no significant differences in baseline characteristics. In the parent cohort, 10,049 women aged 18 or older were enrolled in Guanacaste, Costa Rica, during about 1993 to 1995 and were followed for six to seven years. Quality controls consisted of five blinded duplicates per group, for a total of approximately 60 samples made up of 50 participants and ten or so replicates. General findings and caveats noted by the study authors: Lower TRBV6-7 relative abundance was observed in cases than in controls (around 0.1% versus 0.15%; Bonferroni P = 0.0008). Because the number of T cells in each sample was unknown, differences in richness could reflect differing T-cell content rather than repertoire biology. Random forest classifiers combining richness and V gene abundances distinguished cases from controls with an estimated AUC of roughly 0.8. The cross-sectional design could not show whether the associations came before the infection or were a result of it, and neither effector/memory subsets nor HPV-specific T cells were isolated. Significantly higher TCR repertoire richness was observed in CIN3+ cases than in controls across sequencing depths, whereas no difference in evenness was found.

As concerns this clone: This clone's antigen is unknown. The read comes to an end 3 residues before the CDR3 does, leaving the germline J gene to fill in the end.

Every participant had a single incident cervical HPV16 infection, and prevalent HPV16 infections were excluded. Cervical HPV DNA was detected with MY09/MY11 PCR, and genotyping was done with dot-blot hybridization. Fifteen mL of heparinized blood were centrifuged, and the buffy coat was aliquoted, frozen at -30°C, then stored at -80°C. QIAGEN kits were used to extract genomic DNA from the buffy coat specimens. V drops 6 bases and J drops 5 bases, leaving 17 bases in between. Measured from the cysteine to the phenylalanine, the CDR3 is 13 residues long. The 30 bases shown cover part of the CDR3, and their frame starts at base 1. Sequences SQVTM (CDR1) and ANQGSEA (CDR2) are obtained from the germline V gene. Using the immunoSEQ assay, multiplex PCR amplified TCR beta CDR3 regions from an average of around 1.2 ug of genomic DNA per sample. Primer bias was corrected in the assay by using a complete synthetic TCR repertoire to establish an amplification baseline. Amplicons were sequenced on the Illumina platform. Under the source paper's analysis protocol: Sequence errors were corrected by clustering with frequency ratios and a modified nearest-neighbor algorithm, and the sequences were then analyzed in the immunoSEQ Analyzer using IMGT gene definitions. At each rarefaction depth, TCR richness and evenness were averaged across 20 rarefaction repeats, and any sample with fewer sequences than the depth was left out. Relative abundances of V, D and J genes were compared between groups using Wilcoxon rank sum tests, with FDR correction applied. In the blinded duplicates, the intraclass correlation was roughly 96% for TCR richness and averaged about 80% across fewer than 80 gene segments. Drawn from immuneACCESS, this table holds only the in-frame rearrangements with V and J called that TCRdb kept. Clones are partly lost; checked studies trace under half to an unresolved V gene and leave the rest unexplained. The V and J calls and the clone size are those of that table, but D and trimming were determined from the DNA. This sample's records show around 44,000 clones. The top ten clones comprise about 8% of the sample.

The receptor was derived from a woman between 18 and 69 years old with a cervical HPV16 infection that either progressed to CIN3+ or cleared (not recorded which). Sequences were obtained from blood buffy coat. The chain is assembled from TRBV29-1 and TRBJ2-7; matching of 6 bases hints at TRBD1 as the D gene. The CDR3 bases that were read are TGCAGCGTCCTACAGGGTCTTAGCGACGAG. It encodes CSVLQGLSDE. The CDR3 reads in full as CSVLQGLSDEQYF.